This TCR beta chain was recovered during a study of cytomegalovirus exposure and HLA in healthy donors. The PCR used 60 Vbeta and 13 Jbeta primers. TCRdb's table, derived via immunoSEQ multiplex PCR, lists solely in-frame clones and lacks some. The table records some 120,000 clones, 81% of them present only once. The CDR3 is 13 amino acids. The V and J ends lost 8 bases and 8 bases, in that order; junction bases with no gene match: 8. Germline CDR1 and CDR2: SNHLY and FYNNEI. The chain carries TRBV2 and TRBJ1-2; 10 bases match TRBD1. The source material was PBMCs. The TCR was taken from a woman in her 40s in good health and CMV-seronegative. The CDR3 region is CASGDRGLGGYTF. CDR3 bases: TGTGCCAGCGGGGACAGGGGCCTTGGGGGCTACACCTTC. Filled out from reference TRBV2 and TRBJ1-2, the complete variable domain reads EPEVTQTPSHQVTQMGQEVILRCVPISNHLYFYWYRQILGQKVEFLVSFYNNEISEKSEIFDDQFSVERPDGSNFTLKIRSTKLEDSAMYFCASGDRGLGGYTFGSGTRLTVV.